This record covers a single T cell receptor beta chain. The data were produced by immunoSEQ multiplex PCR, yet TCRdb's version contains in-frame clones alone and is incomplete. The sample contains 500,000 or so clones, around 88% of which appear only once. This sample was taken from a study of Ad26.COV2.S vaccination and SARS-CoV-2 variants. As for the study in general: Donor had been placed in the Ad26.COV2.S arm of the COV1001 trial.

V was pared by 7 bases and J by 8 bases, with 18 bases between. The CDR3 is 14 residues long. Germline V gene sequence: CDR1 MGHDK, CDR2 SYGVNS. Treatment: over 15 received Ad26.COV2.S at low or high dose, single or two shots; several received placebo; per-sample allocation not given. Day 63 after the first injection of vaccine or placebo was the sampling time. The receptor's source is a person aged 18-65 years who received the Ad26.COV2.S COVID-19 vaccine or a placebo. The specimen comprised peripheral blood, sampled in a trial of Ad26.COV2.S vaccine versus placebo. The chain is built from TRBV25-1 and TRBJ2-1; D perhaps matches TRBD2 (6 bases). The CDR3 is CASTSVPSGYEQFF. The DNA of the CDR3 is TGTGCCAGCACTAGCGTGCCCTCGGGTTATGAGCAGTTCTTC.